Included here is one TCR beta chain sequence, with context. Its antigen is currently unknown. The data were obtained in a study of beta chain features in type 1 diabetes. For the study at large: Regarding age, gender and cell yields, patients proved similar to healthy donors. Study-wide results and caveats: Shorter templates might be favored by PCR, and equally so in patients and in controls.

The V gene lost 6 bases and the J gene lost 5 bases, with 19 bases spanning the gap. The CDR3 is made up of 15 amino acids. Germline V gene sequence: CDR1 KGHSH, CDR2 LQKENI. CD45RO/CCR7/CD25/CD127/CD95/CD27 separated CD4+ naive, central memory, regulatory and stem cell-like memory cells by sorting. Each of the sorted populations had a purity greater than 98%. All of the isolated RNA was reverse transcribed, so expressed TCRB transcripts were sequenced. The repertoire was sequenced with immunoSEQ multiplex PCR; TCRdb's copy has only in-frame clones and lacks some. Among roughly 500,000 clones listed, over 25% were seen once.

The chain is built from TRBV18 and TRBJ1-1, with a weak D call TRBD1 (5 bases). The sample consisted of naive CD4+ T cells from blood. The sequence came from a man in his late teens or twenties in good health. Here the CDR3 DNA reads TGTGCCAGCTCCGGGGCCTTCGGGGGAAGGACTGAAGCTTTCTTT. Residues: CASSGAFGGRTEAFF.